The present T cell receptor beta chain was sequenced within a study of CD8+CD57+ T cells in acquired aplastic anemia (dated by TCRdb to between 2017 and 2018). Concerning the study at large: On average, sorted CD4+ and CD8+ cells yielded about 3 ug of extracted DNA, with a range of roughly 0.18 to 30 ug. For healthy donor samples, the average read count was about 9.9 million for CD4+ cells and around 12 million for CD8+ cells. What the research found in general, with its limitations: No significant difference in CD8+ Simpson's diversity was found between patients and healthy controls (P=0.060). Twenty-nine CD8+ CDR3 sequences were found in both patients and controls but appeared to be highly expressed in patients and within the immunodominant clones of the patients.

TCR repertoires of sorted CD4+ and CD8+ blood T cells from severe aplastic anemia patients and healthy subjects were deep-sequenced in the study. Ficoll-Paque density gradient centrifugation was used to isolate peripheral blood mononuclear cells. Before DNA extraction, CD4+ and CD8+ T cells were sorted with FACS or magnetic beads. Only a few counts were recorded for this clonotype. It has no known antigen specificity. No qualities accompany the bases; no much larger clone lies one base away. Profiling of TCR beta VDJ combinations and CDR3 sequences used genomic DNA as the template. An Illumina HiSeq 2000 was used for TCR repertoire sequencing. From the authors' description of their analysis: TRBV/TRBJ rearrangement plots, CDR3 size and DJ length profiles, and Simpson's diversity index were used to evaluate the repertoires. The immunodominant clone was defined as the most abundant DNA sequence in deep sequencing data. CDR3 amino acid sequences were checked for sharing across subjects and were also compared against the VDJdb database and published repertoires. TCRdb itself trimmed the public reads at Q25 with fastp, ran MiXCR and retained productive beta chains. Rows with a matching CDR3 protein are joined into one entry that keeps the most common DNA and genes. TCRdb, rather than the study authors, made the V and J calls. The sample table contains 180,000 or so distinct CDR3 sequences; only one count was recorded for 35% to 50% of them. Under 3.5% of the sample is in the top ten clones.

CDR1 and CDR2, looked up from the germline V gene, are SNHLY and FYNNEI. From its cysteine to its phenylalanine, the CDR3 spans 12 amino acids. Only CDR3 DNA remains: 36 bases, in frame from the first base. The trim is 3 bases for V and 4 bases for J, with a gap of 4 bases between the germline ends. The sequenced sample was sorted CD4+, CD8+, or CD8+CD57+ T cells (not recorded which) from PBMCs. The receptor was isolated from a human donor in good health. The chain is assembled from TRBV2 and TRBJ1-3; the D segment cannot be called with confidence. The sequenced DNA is TGTGCCAGCAGTGAGGCGGGAAACACCATATATTTT. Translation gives CASSEAGNTIYF.